This TCR beta chain emerged from a study of tumour-infiltrating T cells in Burkitt lymphoma. Study as a whole: Overall and progression-free survival were predicted by productive clonality.

TCRdb's copy holds only in-frame clones and misses some; the assay was immunoSEQ multiplex PCR. Of 6,000 to 8,500 clones in the sample, over 60% were seen once. This clone was seen just once. Germline loops: CDR1 SGHNT, CDR2 YYREEE (reference sequence). Trimming took 6 bases from V and 1 from J; bases not matched to a gene: 6. The CDR3 has 14 amino acids. Sample: tumor tissue. The sequence derives from a human donor with diffuse large B-cell lymphoma. This rearrangement joins TRBV5-4 to TRBJ1-1; TRBD1 agrees at 7 bases. The CDR3 coding sequence is TGTGCCAGCAAGGCCGGGACAGCGAACACTGAAGCTTTCTTT. Its translation: CASKAGTANTEAFF.